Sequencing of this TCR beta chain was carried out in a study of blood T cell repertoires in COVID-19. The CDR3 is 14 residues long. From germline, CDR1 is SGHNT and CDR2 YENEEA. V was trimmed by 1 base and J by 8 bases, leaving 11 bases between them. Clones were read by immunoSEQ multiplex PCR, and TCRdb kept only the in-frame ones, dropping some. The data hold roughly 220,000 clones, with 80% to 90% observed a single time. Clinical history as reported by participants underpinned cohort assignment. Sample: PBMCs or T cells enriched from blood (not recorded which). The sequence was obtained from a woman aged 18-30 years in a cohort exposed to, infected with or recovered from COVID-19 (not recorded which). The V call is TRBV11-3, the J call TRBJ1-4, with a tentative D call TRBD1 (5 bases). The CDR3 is CASSLGQGGEKLFF. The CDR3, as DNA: TGTGCCAGCAGCTTAGGTCAGGGCGGAGAAAAACTGTTTTTT.